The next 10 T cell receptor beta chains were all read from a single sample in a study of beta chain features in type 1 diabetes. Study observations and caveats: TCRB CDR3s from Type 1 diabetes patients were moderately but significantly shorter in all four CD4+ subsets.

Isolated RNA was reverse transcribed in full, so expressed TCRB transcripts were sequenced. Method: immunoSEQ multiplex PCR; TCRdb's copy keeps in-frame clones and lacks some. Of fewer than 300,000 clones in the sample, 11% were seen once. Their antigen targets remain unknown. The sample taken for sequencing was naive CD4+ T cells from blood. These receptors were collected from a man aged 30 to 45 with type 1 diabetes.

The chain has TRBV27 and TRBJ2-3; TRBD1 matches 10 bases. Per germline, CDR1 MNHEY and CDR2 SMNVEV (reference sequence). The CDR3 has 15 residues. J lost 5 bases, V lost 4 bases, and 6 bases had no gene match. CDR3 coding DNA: TGTGCCAGCAGTTCTCCGGGACAGGGGCGAGATACGCAGTATTTT. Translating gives CASSSPGQGRDTQYF.

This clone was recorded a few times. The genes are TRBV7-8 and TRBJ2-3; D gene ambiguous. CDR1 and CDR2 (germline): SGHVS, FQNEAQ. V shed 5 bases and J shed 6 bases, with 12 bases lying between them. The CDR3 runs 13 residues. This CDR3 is CASSNQESDTQYF. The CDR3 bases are TGTGCCAGCAGCAACCAAGAGTCTGATACGCAGTATTTT.

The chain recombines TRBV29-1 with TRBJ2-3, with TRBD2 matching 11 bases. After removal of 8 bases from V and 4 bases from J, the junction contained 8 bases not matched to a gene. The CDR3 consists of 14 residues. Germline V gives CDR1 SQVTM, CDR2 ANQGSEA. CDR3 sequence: CSFSGGAGSDTQYF. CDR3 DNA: TGCAGCTTTAGCGGGGGGGCAGGGTCAGATACGCAGTATTTT.

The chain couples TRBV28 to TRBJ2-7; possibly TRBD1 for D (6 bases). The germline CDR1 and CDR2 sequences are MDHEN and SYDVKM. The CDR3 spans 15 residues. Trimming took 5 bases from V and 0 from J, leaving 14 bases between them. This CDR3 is CASSPADSRSYEQYF. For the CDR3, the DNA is TGTGCCAGCAGTCCGGCGGACAGCCGCTCCTACGAGCAGTACTTC.

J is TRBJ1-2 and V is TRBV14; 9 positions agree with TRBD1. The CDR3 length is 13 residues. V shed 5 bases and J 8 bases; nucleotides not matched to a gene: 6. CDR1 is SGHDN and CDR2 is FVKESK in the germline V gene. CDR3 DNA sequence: TGTGCCAGCAGCTCACAGGGGGCAAACGGCTACACCTTC. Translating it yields CASSSQGANGYTF.

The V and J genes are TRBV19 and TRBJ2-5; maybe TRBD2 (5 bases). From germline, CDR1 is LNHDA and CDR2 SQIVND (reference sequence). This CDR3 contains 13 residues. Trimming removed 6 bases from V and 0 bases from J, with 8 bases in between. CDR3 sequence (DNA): TGTGCCAGTAGGCCGGACTACCAAGAGACCCAGTACTTC. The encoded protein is CASRPDYQETQYF.

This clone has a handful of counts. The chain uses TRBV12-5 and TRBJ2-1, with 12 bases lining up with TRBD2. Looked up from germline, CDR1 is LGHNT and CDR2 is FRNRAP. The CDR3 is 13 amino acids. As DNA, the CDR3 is TGTGCCTCTAGCGGGGGGGCCGAGAATGAGCAGTTCTTC. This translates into CASSGGAENEQFF.

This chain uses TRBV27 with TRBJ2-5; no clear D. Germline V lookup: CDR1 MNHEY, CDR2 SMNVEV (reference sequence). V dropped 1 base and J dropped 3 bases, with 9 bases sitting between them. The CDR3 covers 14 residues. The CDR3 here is CASSLLAGKETQYF. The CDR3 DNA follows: TGTGCCAGCAGTTTATTGGCAGGAAAAGAGACCCAGTACTTC.

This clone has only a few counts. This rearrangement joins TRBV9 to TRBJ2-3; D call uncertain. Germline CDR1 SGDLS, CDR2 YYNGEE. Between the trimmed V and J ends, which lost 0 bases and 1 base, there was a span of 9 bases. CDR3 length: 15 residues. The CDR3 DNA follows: TGTGCCAGCAGCGTAGGGGCTGCTCGCACAGATACGCAGTATTTT. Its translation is CASSVGAARTDTQYF.

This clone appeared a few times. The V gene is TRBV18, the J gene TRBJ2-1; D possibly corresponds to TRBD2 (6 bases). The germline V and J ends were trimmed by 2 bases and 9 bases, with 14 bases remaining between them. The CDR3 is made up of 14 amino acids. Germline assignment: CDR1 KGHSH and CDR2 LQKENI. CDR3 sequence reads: CASSPYGQGGEQFF. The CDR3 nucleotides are TGTGCCAGCTCACCATACGGGCAGGGAGGTGAGCAGTTCTTC.